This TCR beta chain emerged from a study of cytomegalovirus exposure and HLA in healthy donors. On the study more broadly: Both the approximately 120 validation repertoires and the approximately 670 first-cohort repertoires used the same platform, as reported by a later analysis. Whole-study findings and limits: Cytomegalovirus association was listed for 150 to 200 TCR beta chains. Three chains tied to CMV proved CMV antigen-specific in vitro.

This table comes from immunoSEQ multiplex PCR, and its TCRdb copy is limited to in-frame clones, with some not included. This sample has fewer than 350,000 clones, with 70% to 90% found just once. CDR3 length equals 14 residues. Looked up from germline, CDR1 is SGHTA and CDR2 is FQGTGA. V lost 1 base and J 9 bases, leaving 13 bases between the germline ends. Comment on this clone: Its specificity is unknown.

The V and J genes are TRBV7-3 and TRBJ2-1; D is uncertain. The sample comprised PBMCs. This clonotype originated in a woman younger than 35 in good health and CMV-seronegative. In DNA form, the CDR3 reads TGTGCCAGCAGCTTAATGACGGGTGGCGTTGAGCAGTTCTTC. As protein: CASSLMTGGVEQFF.